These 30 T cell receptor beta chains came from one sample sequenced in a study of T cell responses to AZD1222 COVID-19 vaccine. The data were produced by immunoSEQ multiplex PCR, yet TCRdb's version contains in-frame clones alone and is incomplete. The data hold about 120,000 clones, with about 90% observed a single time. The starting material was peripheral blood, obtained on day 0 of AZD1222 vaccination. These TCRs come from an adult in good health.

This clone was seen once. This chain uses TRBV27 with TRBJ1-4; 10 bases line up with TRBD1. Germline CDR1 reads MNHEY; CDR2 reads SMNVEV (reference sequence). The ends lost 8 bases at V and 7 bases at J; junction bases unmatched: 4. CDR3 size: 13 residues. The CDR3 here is CASRDRGGEKLFF. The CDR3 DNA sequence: TGTGCCAGCCGGGACAGGGGTGGTGAAAAACTGTTTTTT.

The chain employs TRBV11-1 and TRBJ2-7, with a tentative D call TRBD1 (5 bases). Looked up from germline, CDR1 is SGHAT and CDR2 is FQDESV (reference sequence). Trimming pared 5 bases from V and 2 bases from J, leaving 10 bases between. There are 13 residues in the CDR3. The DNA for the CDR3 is TGTGCCAGCAGCCCAGGGTCCCCCTACGAGCAGTACTTC. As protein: CASSPGSPYEQYF.

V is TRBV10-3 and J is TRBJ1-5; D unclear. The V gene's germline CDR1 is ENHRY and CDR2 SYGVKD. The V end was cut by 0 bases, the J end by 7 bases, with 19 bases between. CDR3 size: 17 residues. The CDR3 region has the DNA TGTGCCATCAGTGAGTCGAGCGGTGCAGAAAGGCGGCAGCCCCAGCATTTT. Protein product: CAISESSGAERRQPQHF.

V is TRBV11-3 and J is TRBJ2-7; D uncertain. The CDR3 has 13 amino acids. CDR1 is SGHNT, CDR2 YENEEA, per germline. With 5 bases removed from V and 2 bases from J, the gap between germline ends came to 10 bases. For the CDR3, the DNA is TGTGCCAGCAGCCTCGGACCAGCCTACGAGCAGTACTTC. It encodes CASSLGPAYEQYF. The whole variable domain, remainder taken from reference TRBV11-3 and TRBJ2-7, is EAGVVQSPRYKIIEKKQPVAFWCNPISGHNTLYWYLQNLGQGPELLIRYENEEAVDDSQLPKDRFSAERLKGVDSTLKIQPAELGDSAVYLCASSLGPAYEQYFGPGTRLTVT.

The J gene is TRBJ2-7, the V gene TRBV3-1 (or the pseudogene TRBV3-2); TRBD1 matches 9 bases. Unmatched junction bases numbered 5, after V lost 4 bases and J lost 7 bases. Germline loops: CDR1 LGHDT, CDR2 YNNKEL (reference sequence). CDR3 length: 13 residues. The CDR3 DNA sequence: TGTGCCAGCAGCCCCGGGACAGGGTATGAGCAGTACTTC. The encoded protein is CASSPGTGYEQYF.

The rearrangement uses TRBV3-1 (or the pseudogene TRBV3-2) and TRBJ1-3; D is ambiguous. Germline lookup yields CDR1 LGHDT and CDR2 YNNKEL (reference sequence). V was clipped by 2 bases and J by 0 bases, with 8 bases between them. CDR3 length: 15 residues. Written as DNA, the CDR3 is TGTGCCAGCAGCCAATCGGGAAGCTCTGGAAACACCATATATTTT. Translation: CASSQSGSSGNTIYF.

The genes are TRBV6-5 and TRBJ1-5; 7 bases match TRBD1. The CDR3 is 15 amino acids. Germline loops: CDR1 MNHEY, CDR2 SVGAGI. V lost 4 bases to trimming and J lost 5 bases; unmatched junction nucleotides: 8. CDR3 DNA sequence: TGTGCCAGCAGTTCGGCGGGACAGCCATATCAGCCCCAGCATTTT. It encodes CASSSAGQPYQPQHF.

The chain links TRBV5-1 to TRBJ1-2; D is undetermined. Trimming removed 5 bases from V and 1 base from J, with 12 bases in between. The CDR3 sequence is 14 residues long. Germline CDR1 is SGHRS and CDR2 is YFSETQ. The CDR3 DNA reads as TGCGCCAGCAGGCAGGACCTTGTTAACTATGGCTACACCTTC. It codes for CASRQDLVNYGYTF.

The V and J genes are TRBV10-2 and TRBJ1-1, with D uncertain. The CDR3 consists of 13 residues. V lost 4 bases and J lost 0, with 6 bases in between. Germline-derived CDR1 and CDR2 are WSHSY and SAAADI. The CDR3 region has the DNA TGCGCCAGCAGTGTCGGGGTGAACACTGAAGCTTTCTTT. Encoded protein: CASSVGVNTEAFF.

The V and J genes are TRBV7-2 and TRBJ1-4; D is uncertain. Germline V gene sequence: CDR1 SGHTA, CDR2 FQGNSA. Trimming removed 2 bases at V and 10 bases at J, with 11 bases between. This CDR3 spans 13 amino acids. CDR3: CASSLSGGGKLFF. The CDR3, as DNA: TGTGCCAGCAGCTTAAGTGGTGGTGGAAAACTGTTTTTT.

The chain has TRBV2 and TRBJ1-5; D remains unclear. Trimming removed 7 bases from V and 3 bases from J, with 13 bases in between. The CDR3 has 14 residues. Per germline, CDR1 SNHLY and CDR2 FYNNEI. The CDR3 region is CASKEEEFNQPQHF. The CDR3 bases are TGTGCCAGCAAGGAAGAGGAGTTCAATCAGCCCCAGCATTTT.

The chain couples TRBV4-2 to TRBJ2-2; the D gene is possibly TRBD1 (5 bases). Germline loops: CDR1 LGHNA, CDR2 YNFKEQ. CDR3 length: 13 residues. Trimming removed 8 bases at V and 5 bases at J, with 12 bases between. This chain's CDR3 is CASRGRVTGELFF. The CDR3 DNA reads TGTGCCAGCCGCGGCAGGGTGACCGGGGAGCTGTTTTTT.

The CDR3 coding sequence is TGTGCCAGCAGCTTAGTGGGGTTCACTGAAGCTTTCTTT. Its translation is CASSLVGFTEAFF. The chain has TRBV7-9 and TRBJ1-1; no reliable D call. Trimming removed 1 base at V and 4 bases at J, with 7 bases between. The germline V gene has CDR1 SEHNR and CDR2 FQNEAQ (reference sequence). The CDR3 covers 13 residues.

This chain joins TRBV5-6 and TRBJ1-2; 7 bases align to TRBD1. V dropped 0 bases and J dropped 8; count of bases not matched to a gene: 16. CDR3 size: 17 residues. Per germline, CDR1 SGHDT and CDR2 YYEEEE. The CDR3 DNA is TGTGCCAGCAGCTTGGACCTCGGGACAGCTATCTATGTGGGCTACACCTTC. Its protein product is CASSLDLGTAIYVGYTF. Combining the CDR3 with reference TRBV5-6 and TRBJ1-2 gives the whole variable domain DAGVTQSPTHLIKTRGQQVTLRCSPKSGHDTVSWYQQALGQGPQFIFQYYEEEERQRGNFPDRFSGHQFPNYSSELNVNALLLGDSALYLCASSLDLGTAIYVGYTFGSGTRLTVV.

Written as DNA, the CDR3 is TGTGCCAGCAGTTTAGTGCACACCATATATTTT. Protein sequence: CASSLVHTIYF. The chain uses TRBV12-3 or TRBV12-4 and TRBJ1-3; D is ambiguous. This CDR3 has 11 amino acids. Trimming shortened V by 1 base and J by 8 bases, and 3 bases separated the two germline ends.

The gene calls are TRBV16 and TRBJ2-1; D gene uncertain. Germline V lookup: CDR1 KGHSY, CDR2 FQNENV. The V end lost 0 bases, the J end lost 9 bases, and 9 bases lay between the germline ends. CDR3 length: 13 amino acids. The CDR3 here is CASSQSAFGEQFF. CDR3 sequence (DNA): TGTGCCAGCAGCCAATCGGCTTTCGGTGAGCAGTTCTTC. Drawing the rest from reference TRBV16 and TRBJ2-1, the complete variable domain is GEEVAQTPKHLVRGEGQKAKLYCAPIKGHSYVFWYQQVLKNEFKFLISFQNENVFDETGMPKERFSAKCLPNSPCSLEIQATKLEDSAVYFCASSQSAFGEQFFGPGTRLTVL.

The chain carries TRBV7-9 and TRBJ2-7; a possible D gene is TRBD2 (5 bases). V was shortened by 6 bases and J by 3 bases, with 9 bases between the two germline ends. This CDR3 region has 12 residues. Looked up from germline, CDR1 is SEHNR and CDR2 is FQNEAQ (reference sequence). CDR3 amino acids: CASSFRDYEQYF. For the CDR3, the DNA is TGTGCCAGCAGTTTCCGGGACTACGAGCAGTACTTC.

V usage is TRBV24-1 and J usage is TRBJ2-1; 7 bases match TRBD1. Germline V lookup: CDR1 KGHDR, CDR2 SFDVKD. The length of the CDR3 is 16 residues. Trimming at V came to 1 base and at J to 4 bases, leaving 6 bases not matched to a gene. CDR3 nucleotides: TGTGCCACCAGTGATTTAGTTCCGGGACAGTACAATGAGCAGTTCTTC. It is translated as CATSDLVPGQYNEQFF.

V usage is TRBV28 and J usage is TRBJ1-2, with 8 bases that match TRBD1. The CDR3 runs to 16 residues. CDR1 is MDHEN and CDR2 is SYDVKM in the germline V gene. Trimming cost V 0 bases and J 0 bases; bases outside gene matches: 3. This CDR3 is CASSLWGQVANYGYTF. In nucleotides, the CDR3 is TGTGCCAGCAGTTTATGGGGACAGGTTGCTAACTATGGCTACACCTTC.

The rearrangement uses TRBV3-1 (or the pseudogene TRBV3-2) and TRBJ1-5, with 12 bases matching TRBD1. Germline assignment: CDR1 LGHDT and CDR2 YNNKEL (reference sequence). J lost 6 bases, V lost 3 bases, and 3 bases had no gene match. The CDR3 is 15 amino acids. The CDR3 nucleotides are TGTGCCAGCAGCCAGGGACAGGGGGCTAGTCAGCCCCAGCATTTT. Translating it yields CASSQGQGASQPQHF.

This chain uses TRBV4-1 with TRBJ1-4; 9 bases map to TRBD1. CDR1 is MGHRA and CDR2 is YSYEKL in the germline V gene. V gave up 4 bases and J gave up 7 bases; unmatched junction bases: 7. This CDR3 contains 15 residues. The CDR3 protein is CASSLHGTGREKLFF. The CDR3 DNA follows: TGCGCCAGCAGCCTCCACGGGACAGGGCGTGAAAAACTGTTTTTT.

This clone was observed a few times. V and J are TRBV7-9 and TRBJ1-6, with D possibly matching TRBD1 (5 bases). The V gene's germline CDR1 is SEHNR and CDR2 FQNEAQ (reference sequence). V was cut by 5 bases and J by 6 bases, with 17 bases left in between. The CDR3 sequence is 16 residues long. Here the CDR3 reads CASSPLTGTSNSPLHF. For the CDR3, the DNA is TGTGCCAGCAGCCCACTAACCGGGACGTCTAATTCACCCCTCCACTTT.

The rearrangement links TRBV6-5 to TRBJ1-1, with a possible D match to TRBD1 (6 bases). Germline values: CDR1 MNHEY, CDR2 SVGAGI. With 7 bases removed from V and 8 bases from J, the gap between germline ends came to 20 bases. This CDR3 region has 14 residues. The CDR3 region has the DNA TGTGCCAGCAAACGAGACAGGTCTTCATCCGAAGCTTTCTTT. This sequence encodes CASKRDRSSSEAFF.

CDR3 DNA sequence: TGTGCCAGCAGCTTGGGGGCCCGCACAGATACGCAGTATTTT. Translation gives CASSLGARTDTQYF. The chain has TRBV7-9 and TRBJ2-3; D possibly corresponds to TRBD1 (6 bases). This CDR3 has 14 amino acids. Germline V gene lookup returns CDR1 SEHNR and CDR2 FQNEAQ (reference sequence). V shed 3 bases and J shed 1 base, with 8 bases lying between them.

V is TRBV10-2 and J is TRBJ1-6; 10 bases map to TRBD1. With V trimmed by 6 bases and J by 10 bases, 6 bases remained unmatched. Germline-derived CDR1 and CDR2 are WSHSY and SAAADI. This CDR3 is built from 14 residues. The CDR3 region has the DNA TGCGCCAGCAGGCAAGGGACAGGGGACTCACCCCTCCACTTT. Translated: CASRQGTGDSPLHF.

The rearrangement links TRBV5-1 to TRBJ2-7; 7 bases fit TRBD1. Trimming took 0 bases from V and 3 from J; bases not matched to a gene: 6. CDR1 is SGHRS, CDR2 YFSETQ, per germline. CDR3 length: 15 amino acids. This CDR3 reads CASSLASQGVYEQYF. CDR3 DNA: TGCGCCAGCAGCTTGGCCTCGCAGGGGGTCTACGAGCAGTACTTC.

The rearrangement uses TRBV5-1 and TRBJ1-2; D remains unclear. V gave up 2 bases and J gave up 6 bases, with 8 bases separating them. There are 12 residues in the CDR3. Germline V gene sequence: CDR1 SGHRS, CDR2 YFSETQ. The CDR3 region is CASSLMGDGYTF. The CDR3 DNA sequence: TGCGCCAGCAGCTTAATGGGAGATGGCTACACCTTC.

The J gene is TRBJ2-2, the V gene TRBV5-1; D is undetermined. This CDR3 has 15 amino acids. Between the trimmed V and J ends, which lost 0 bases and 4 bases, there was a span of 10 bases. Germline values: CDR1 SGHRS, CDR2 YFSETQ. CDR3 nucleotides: TGCGCCAGCAGCTTGGATGGTCCCCCCACCGGGGAGCTGTTTTTT. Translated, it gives CASSLDGPPTGELFF.

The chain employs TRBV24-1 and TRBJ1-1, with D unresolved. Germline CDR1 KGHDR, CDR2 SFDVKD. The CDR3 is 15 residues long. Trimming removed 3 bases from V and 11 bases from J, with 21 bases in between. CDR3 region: CATSDTQIGRNRAFF. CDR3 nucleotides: TGTGCCACCAGTGATACCCAAATCGGACGTAATCGGGCTTTCTTT.

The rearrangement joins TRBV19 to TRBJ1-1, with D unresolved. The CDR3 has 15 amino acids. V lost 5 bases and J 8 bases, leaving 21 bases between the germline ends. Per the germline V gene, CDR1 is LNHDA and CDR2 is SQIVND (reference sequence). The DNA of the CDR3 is TGTGCCAGTAGTCTCGAACCGGCCTTACCCCTGGAAGCTTTCTTT. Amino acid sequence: CASSLEPALPLEAFF.